These T cell receptor beta chains were read from a single sample in a study of T cells after yellow fever vaccination. MiXCR, run by TCRdb on the 5' RACE reads, gives a single entry per CDR3 protein. The table records approximately 580,000 distinct CDR3 sequences, about a sixth of them present only once. The sample consisted of PBMCs, taken less than 6 days after the first yellow fever vaccination. The receptor set was obtained from a man between 18 and 29 years old who received the YFV17D yellow fever vaccine. Each CDR3 is given with its conserved first and last residue. A D gene is named only where the DNA matches it firmly. Not all rows give a size; the values are once, few, many and, for expanded clones, a class.

abundance: many
d_gene: .
j_gene: TRBJ2-4
v_gene: TRBV29-1
CDR3nt: TGCAGCGTTGAAGAGGTACAACACATTCAGTACTTC
CDR3aa: CSVEEVQHIQYF

abundance: .
d_gene: .
j_gene: TRBJ1-2
v_gene: TRBV6-1
CDR3nt: TGTGCCAGCCTCCGTGGGGCCGGGGGCTACACCTTC
CDR3aa: CASLRGAGGYTF

abundance: .
d_gene: .
j_gene: TRBJ2-1
v_gene: TRBV6-2/TRBV6-3
CDR3nt: TGTGCCAGCAGTTCCCGCGGGGCAGGCGCCTACAATGAGCAGTTCTTC
CDR3aa: CASSSRGAGAYNEQFF

abundance: few
d_gene: .
j_gene: TRBJ1-2
v_gene: TRBV6-5
CDR3nt: TGTGCCAGCAGTTACTCGATGGGAGATGAACATGGCTACACCTTC
CDR3aa: CASSYSMGDEHGYTF

abundance: few
d_gene: TRBD1
j_gene: TRBJ1-2
v_gene: TRBV7-2
CDR3nt: TGTGCCAGCAGTTCGACGGGACAGGGCTATATAGCTAACTATGGCTACACCTTC
CDR3aa: CASSSTGQGYIANYGYTF

abundance: few
d_gene: TRBD2
j_gene: TRBJ2-3
v_gene: TRBV5-1
CDR3nt: TGCGCCAGCAGCCCCGCGGGGGGTAGCGGGGGCCCATCCCTCACAGATACGCAGTATTTT
CDR3aa: CASSPAGGSGGPSLTDTQYF

abundance: .
d_gene: .
j_gene: TRBJ2-7
v_gene: TRBV7-2
CDR3nt: TGTGCCAGCAGCTTCGATTTCTCCTACGAGCAGTACTTC
CDR3aa: CASSFDFSYEQYF

abundance: many
d_gene: .
j_gene: TRBJ2-3
v_gene: TRBV5-1
CDR3nt: TGCGCCAGCAGCTTGGAGGGAACTCCGGCCCGGACGGATACGCAGTATTTT
CDR3aa: CASSLEGTPARTDTQYF

abundance: few
d_gene: .
j_gene: TRBJ2-1
v_gene: TRBV24-1
CDR3nt: TGTGCCACCAGTGCCGGACTGCCGAACAATGAGCAGTTCTTC
CDR3aa: CATSAGLPNNEQFF

abundance: .
d_gene: .
j_gene: TRBJ2-5
v_gene: TRBV7-9
CDR3nt: TGTGCCAGCAGCCGCCAGGCCTGGGGTCGGGGCTTAGAGACCCAGTACTTC
CDR3aa: CASSRQAWGRGLETQYF

abundance: few
d_gene: TRBD1
j_gene: TRBJ1-1
v_gene: TRBV29-1
CDR3nt: TGCAGCGTTGAAGACTATAGACAGGGTGGTCGTAACACTGAAGCTTTCTTT
CDR3aa: CSVEDYRQGGRNTEAFF

abundance: .
d_gene: .
j_gene: TRBJ2-3
v_gene: TRBV20-1
CDR3nt: TGCAGTGCTCCAGGGTGGAGCGTCCCATCAGATACGCAGTATTTT
CDR3aa: CSAPGWSVPSDTQYF

abundance: few
d_gene: .
j_gene: TRBJ2-3
v_gene: TRBV7-8
CDR3nt: TGTGCCAGCAGCTTAGCTATGGCCGGCACAGATACGCAGTATTTT
CDR3aa: CASSLAMAGTDTQYF

abundance: .
d_gene: TRBD2
j_gene: TRBJ2-7
v_gene: TRBV20-1
CDR3nt: TGCAGTGCTAGAGACCTAGCGGGGGCCTACGAGCAGTACTTC
CDR3aa: CSARDLAGAYEQYF

abundance: few
d_gene: TRBD1
j_gene: TRBJ2-1
v_gene: TRBV7-9
CDR3nt: TGTGCCAGCAGCAATCCAGGGGGCTCTCACATTGAGCAGTTCTTC
CDR3aa: CASSNPGGSHIEQFF

abundance: few
d_gene: TRBD1
j_gene: TRBJ2-7
v_gene: TRBV5-1
CDR3nt: TGCGCCAGCAGCTCCGGGACAGCCTTCGAGCAGTACTTC
CDR3aa: CASSSGTAFEQYF

abundance: .
d_gene: .
j_gene: TRBJ1-1
v_gene: TRBV18
CDR3nt: TGTGCCAGCTCACACGTCTCAGGGAGAAGGAACACTGAAGCTTTCTTT
CDR3aa: CASSHVSGRRNTEAFF

abundance: .
d_gene: TRBD2
j_gene: TRBJ2-5
v_gene: TRBV7-8
CDR3nt: TGTGCCAGCAGCTTAGGAACAGCGGGGGTACAAGAGACCCAGTACTTC
CDR3aa: CASSLGTAGVQETQYF

abundance: .
d_gene: TRBD1
j_gene: TRBJ2-7
v_gene: TRBV27
CDR3nt: TGTGCCAGCAGTCCTGAACAGGGGGTCAACTACGAGCAGTACTTC
CDR3aa: CASSPEQGVNYEQYF

abundance: .
d_gene: .
j_gene: TRBJ1-4
v_gene: TRBV28
CDR3nt: TGTGCCAGCACCAGAAGGGGGGGCGGGTTGCAAAAACTGTTTTTT
CDR3aa: CASTRRGGGLQKLFF

abundance: .
d_gene: .
j_gene: TRBJ1-1
v_gene: TRBV7-2
CDR3nt: TGTGCCAGCGAAAGATGGCCCACTGAAGCTTTCTTT
CDR3aa: CASERWPTEAFF

abundance: .
d_gene: .
j_gene: TRBJ1-1
v_gene: TRBV3-1
CDR3nt: TGTGCCAGCTCGGAATTTGGTTCAGCTCACAACACTGAAGCTTTCTTT
CDR3aa: CASSEFGSAHNTEAFF

abundance: few
d_gene: .
j_gene: TRBJ1-1
v_gene: TRBV27
CDR3nt: TGTGCCAGCAGTCCAGTCCTCCTGAACACTGAAGCTTTCTTT
CDR3aa: CASSPVLLNTEAFF

abundance: few
d_gene: .
j_gene: TRBJ2-7
v_gene: TRBV7-9
CDR3nt: TGTGCCAGCAGCTTGGATAGCGCCGAGGTCGACGAGCAGTACTTC
CDR3aa: CASSLDSAEVDEQYF

abundance: few
d_gene: TRBD2
j_gene: TRBJ2-5
v_gene: TRBV5-1
CDR3nt: TGCGCCAGCAGCACGATGACTAGCGGGGTAGCAGAGACCCAGTACTTC
CDR3aa: CASSTMTSGVAETQYF

abundance: few
d_gene: .
j_gene: TRBJ1-5
v_gene: TRBV7-8
CDR3nt: TGTGCCAGCAGCCAAAGAAACAGCGGCCGCAATCAGCCCCAGCATTTT
CDR3aa: CASSQRNSGRNQPQHF

abundance: few
d_gene: .
j_gene: TRBJ2-7
v_gene: TRBV6-2/TRBV6-3
CDR3nt: TGTGCCAGCAGTTACCATCAGGTCGGCGAGCAGTACTTC
CDR3aa: CASSYHQVGEQYF

abundance: few
d_gene: TRBD2
j_gene: TRBJ2-2
v_gene: TRBV5-5
CDR3nt: TGTGCCAGCAGCTTGTTTAGCGGGGGCACCGGGGAGCTGTTTTTT
CDR3aa: CASSLFSGGTGELFF

abundance: .
d_gene: .
j_gene: TRBJ2-7
v_gene: TRBV7-8
CDR3nt: TGTGCCAGCAGCCCTTACACCTCCCGAGCCTACGAGCAGTACTTC
CDR3aa: CASSPYTSRAYEQYF

abundance: .
d_gene: .
j_gene: TRBJ1-3
v_gene: TRBV25-1
CDR3nt: TGTGCCAGCAGTACGGGCTTGGGTGGAAACACCATATATTTT
CDR3aa: CASSTGLGGNTIYF

abundance: .
d_gene: .
j_gene: TRBJ1-2
v_gene: TRBV3-1
CDR3nt: TGTGCCAGCAGCCAAGTTCGGAGGGGCGCGGATGGCTACACCTTC
CDR3aa: CASSQVRRGADGYTF

abundance: .
d_gene: .
j_gene: TRBJ1-5
v_gene: TRBV4-1
CDR3nt: TGCGCCAGCAGCCTACAACACAGCGACTATAGCAATCAGCCCCAGCATTTT
CDR3aa: CASSLQHSDYSNQPQHF

abundance: many
d_gene: TRBD1
j_gene: TRBJ1-5
v_gene: TRBV12-3/TRBV12-4
CDR3nt: TGTGCCAGCAGTACGGGACAGCCTAGCAATCAGCCCCAGCATTTT
CDR3aa: CASSTGQPSNQPQHF

abundance: many
d_gene: TRBD2
j_gene: TRBJ2-1
v_gene: TRBV12-3/TRBV12-4
CDR3nt: TGTGCCAGCAGTCCGGGGGGATCCAGCTCCTACAATGAGCAGTTCTTC
CDR3aa: CASSPGGSSSYNEQFF

abundance: .
d_gene: .
j_gene: TRBJ2-1
v_gene: TRBV7-2
CDR3nt: TGTGCCAGCAGCTTACTAGTTTCCTTTGACAATGAGCAGTTCTTC
CDR3aa: CASSLLVSFDNEQFF

abundance: few
d_gene: TRBD2
j_gene: TRBJ2-2
v_gene: TRBV7-2
CDR3nt: TGTGCCAGCAGCGAACTAGCGGGGGGAGGCGGGGAGCTGTTTTTT
CDR3aa: CASSELAGGGGELFF

abundance: few
d_gene: TRBD2
j_gene: TRBJ2-2
v_gene: TRBV3-1
CDR3nt: TGTGCCAGCAGCCAACCCGGACTAGCGGGGGGGAACACCGGGGAGCTGTTTTTT
CDR3aa: CASSQPGLAGGNTGELFF

abundance: .
d_gene: .
j_gene: TRBJ2-2
v_gene: TRBV4-1
CDR3nt: TGCGCCAGCAGCCATCCCGACGCACTGGGGGAGCTGTTTTTT
CDR3aa: CASSHPDALGELFF

abundance: once
d_gene: .
j_gene: TRBJ2-1
v_gene: TRBV5-1
CDR3nt: TGCGCCAGCAGAGGGTATCCTAACAATGAGCAGTTCTTC
CDR3aa: CASRGYPNNEQFF

abundance: few
d_gene: .
j_gene: TRBJ1-5
v_gene: TRBV12-3/TRBV12-4
CDR3nt: TGTGCCAGCAGGAGGGATTTTGATCAGCCCCAGCATTTT
CDR3aa: CASRRDFDQPQHF